Presented here are 22 T cell receptor beta chains from one specimen sequenced in a study of T cells in localized non-small cell lung cancer. Repertoires were generated with immunoSEQ multiplex PCR, while TCRdb's copy carries only in-frame clones and drops some. The sample consists of around 7,500 clones, under 95% of them appearing once. Specimen: peripheral blood, collected before any cancer treatment. The receptor source for this set is a woman between 35 and 75 years old with stage I lung adenocarcinoma.

This chain joins TRBV18 and TRBJ1-4, with D uncertain. The germline V gene encodes CDR1 KGHSH and CDR2 LQKENI. Between the trimmed V and J ends, which lost 2 bases and 5 bases, there was a span of 9 bases. This CDR3 is built from 14 residues. The DNA of the CDR3 is TGTGCCAGCTCACCAAAGTCGGAAAATGAAAAACTGTTTTTT. Amino acids: CASSPKSENEKLFF.

The J gene is TRBJ2-7, the V gene TRBV15; perhaps TRBD1 as D (7 bases). Trimming took 3 bases from V and 6 from J, leaving 21 bases between them. Germline CDR1 LNHNV, CDR2 YYDKDF (reference sequence). The CDR3 length is 16 residues. The CDR3: CATSRVETGWGGEQYF. Here the CDR3 DNA reads TGTGCCACCAGCAGGGTTGAGACAGGGTGGGGAGGCGAGCAGTACTTC. The variable domain in full, completed from reference TRBV15 and TRBJ2-7, reads DAMVIQNPRYQVTQFGKPVTLSCSQTLNHNVMYWYQQKSSQAPKLLFHYYDKDFNNEADTPDNFQSRRPNTSFCFLDIRSPGLGDTAMYLCATSRVETGWGGEQYFGPGTRLTVT.

This clone was counted once. The chain links TRBV7-8 to TRBJ2-7, with D unresolved. Trimming cost V 5 bases and J 7 bases, with 18 bases left between them. CDR3 length: 14 amino acids. Germline V gene data show CDR1 as SGHVS and CDR2 as FQNEAQ. CDR3 DNA: TGTGCCAGCAGCCTTCAGGCGGCCCCACGGGAGCAGTACTTC. Translated, it gives CASSLQAAPREQYF.

The rearrangement uses TRBV28 and TRBJ1-2, with a tentative D call TRBD1 (5 bases). CDR1 is MDHEN and CDR2 is SYDVKM in the germline V gene. The CDR3 is 14 amino acids. The germline V and J ends were trimmed by 7 bases and 4 bases, with 16 bases remaining between them. In DNA form, the CDR3 reads TGTGCCAGCACCTTAGGGACGTTTATCTATGGCTACACCTTC. Amino acid sequence: CASTLGTFIYGYTF.

V and J are TRBV27 and TRBJ2-3; no reliable D call. V gave up 0 bases and J gave up 4 bases, with 11 bases separating them. This CDR3 spans 15 amino acids. Germline values: CDR1 MNHEY, CDR2 SMNVEV (reference sequence). The CDR3 spells CASSLSWVVADTQYF. The DNA of the CDR3 is TGTGCCAGCAGTTTATCGTGGGTTGTGGCAGATACGCAGTATTTT.

The chain has TRBV6-1 and TRBJ2-5, with 8 nucleotides matching TRBD1. V lost 3 bases to trimming and J lost 6 bases; unmatched junction nucleotides: 3. CDR1 is MNHNS and CDR2 is SASEGT in the germline V gene. The CDR3 is made up of 13 amino acids. CDR3: CASSEQGAQTQYF. The DNA of the CDR3 is TGTGCCAGCAGTGAGCAGGGGGCACAGACCCAGTACTTC.

This chain uses TRBV6-1 with TRBJ1-5; the match to TRBD1 covers 9 bases. V trimming: 6 bases; J trimming: 1 base; junction bases outside the gene matches: 4. This CDR3 is built from 15 residues. Germline assignment: CDR1 MNHNS and CDR2 SASEGT. In DNA, the CDR3 is TGTGCCAGCAGGGGACAGGGAACGAGCAATCAGCCCCAGCATTTT. This sequence encodes CASRGQGTSNQPQHF.

V and J are TRBV6-5 and TRBJ2-5, with D tentatively TRBD2 (6 bases). CDR3 size: 16 residues. Trimming left V 0 bases short and J 0 bases short, with 11 bases between. Germline V gene data show CDR1 as MNHEY and CDR2 as SVGAGI. CDR3 bases: TGTGCCAGCAGTTACTCGATCCGACTAGACCAAGAGACCCAGTACTTC. Its protein product is CASSYSIRLDQETQYF.

This clone was observed a handful of times. V is TRBV2 and J is TRBJ1-5; a possible D gene is TRBD1 (5 bases). Germline CDR1 and CDR2: SNHLY and FYNNEI. The CDR3 is made up of 16 amino acids. The ends were cut back, 4 bases at V and 3 bases at J, with 16 bases in the middle. This CDR3 is CASSVLGDLDNQPQHF. In DNA, the CDR3 is TGTGCCAGCAGTGTGTTAGGGGATTTGGACAATCAGCCCCAGCATTTT.

CDR3 sequence reads: CASSQTGTGIQETQYF. CDR3 DNA: TGCGCCAGCAGCCAAACCGGGACAGGGATACAAGAGACCCAGTACTTC. This chain uses TRBV5-1 with TRBJ2-5; 9 nucleotides align to TRBD1. The CDR3 runs 16 residues. In germline, CDR1 is SGHRS, CDR2 YFSETQ. With 4 bases clipped from V and 2 bases from J, the junction kept 9 bases outside the gene matches.

The V and J genes are TRBV30 and TRBJ2-3, with D possibly being TRBD2 (6 bases). The germline CDR1 and CDR2 sequences are GTSNPN and SVGIG (reference sequence). This CDR3 contains 15 residues. Trimming took 7 bases from V and 2 from J, leaving 19 bases between them. The CDR3 region has the DNA TGTGCCTCCCAGACTTTAGCGGTCCTCACAGATACGCAGTATTTT. Protein sequence: CASQTLAVLTDTQYF.

V gene TRBV6-5 combines with J gene TRBJ1-2, with 10 bases identical to TRBD1. The CDR3 has 16 amino acids. Germline lookup yields CDR1 MNHEY and CDR2 SVGAGI. V trimming: 2 bases; J trimming: 2 bases; junction bases outside the gene matches: 5. The CDR3 DNA follows: TGTGCCAGCAGTTACGTGAGGACAGGGGGAAACTATGGCTACACCTTC. Residues: CASSYVRTGGNYGYTF.

This chain uses TRBV2 with TRBJ2-5; D is ambiguous. The V and J ends lost 6 bases and 2 bases respectively, with 4 bases between them. Germline V CDR1 and CDR2: SNHLY, FYNNEI. This CDR3 is built from 11 residues. DNA for the CDR3: TGTGCCAGCAGCGAACAAGAGACCCAGTACTTC. The encoded protein is CASSEQETQYF.

The gene calls are TRBV29-1 and TRBJ1-2; D is undetermined. This CDR3 spans 15 amino acids. The germline V and J ends were trimmed by 5 bases and 0 bases, with 16 bases remaining between them. Germline V CDR1 and CDR2: SQVTM, ANQGSEA. The CDR3 loop is CSVIGKSGPNYGYTF. The DNA for the CDR3 is TGCAGCGTTATAGGCAAGAGCGGACCTAACTATGGCTACACCTTC.

This clone was counted a single time. This chain connects TRBV7-2 to TRBJ1-4; D is unresolved. Germline V CDR1 and CDR2: SGHTA, FQGNSA. V was pared by 5 bases and J by 8 bases, with 15 bases between. The CDR3 sequence is 14 residues long. In nucleotides, the CDR3 is TGTGCCAGCAGCCTCTCCCGGGCGGGCGAAAAACTGTTTTTT. This gives the protein CASSLSRAGEKLFF.

J is TRBJ2-1 and V is TRBV27; TRBD1 is a possible D gene (5 bases). Trimming pared 5 bases from V and 6 bases from J, leaving 11 bases between. Germline loops: CDR1 MNHEY, CDR2 SMNVEV (reference sequence). This CDR3 has 13 residues. The DNA of the CDR3 is TGTGCCAGCAGTACCAGGGTATCCAATGAGCAGTTCTTC. Its protein is CASSTRVSNEQFF.

The chain joins TRBV19 to TRBJ1-6, with TRBD1 identical over 9 bases. V lost 5 bases, J lost 10 bases, and 12 bases stayed unmatched. The CDR3 totals 16 residues. The V gene's germline CDR1 is LNHDA and CDR2 SQIVND (reference sequence). CDR3 loop: CASSPQTGGLGSPLHF. The CDR3 DNA reads as TGTGCCAGTAGTCCTCAGACAGGGGGTTTAGGATCACCCCTCCACTTT.

The V call is TRBV6-5, the J call TRBJ2-7; D unclear. The CDR3 is made up of 10 amino acids. V was pared by 8 bases and J by 4 bases, with 6 bases between. Germline CDR1 reads MNHEY; CDR2 reads SVGAGI. The DNA of the CDR3 is TGTGCCAGCTCCTTATACGAGCAGTACTTC. Translation gives CASSLYEQYF.

Concerning this clone: Other DNA sequences in this sample translate to the same CDR3. This chain joins TRBV7-9 and TRBJ1-3, with D unclear. V lost 5 bases to trimming and J lost 0 bases, with 8 bases between them. In germline, CDR1 is SEHNR, CDR2 FQNEAQ (reference sequence). The CDR3 has 14 amino acids. The DNA for the CDR3 is TGTGCCAGCAGCCCAGGATCCTCTGGAAACACCATATATTTT. The encoded protein is CASSPGSSGNTIYF.

This clone has only a few counts. The J gene is TRBJ1-2, the V gene TRBV2, with D perhaps TRBD1 (6 bases). The germline gives CDR1 SNHLY, CDR2 FYNNEI. V was shortened by 2 bases and J by 7 bases, with 11 bases between the two germline ends. The CDR3 has 13 residues. The CDR3 nucleotides read TGTGCCAGCAGTGAAACAGGGAGGGGTGGCTACACCTTC. Amino acid sequence: CASSETGRGGYTF.

The V and J genes are TRBV7-9 and TRBJ2-1; D is unresolved. This CDR3 comprises 15 residues. Trimming took 5 bases from V and 6 from J, leaving 17 bases between them. CDR1 SEHNR and CDR2 FQNEAQ come from the germline V gene (reference sequence). This chain's CDR3 is CASSPPFRVGNEQFF. The CDR3 nucleotides read TGTGCCAGCAGCCCCCCGTTTCGAGTGGGCAATGAGCAGTTCTTC. Full variable domain (missing parts from reference TRBV7-9 and TRBJ2-1): DTGVSQNPRHKITKRGQNVTFRCDPISEHNRLYWYRQTLGQGPEFLTYFQNEAQLEKSRLLSDRFSAERPKGSFSTLEIQRTEQGDSAMYLCASSPPFRVGNEQFFGPGTRLTVL.

The chain joins TRBV6-1 to TRBJ2-1, with 10 bases identical to TRBD2. Germline CDR1 reads MNHNS; CDR2 reads SASEGT. V was clipped by 6 bases and J by 2 bases; unmatched bases: 4. The CDR3 extends over 15 amino acids. This CDR3 reads CASRASGGAYNEQFF. CDR3 DNA: TGTGCCAGCAGGGCAAGCGGGGGGGCCTACAATGAGCAGTTCTTC.